One and the same sample provided the 23 T cell receptor beta chains below, sequenced in a study of cytomegalovirus exposure and HLA in healthy donors. The PCR employed 60 Vbeta primers together with 13 Jbeta primers. Sequencing used immunoSEQ multiplex PCR; TCRdb keeps in-frame clones, though not all of them. This sample has roughly 220,000 clones, with 82% found just once. What was sequenced was PBMCs. All receptors derive from a woman between 40 and 55 years old in good health and CMV-seronegative.

This rearrangement joins TRBV19 to TRBJ2-7; weak D call: TRBD1 (5 bases). The CDR3 runs to 14 residues. Deletions cut 6 bases from V and 1 base from J, with 13 bases between. Germline V gives CDR1 LNHDA, CDR2 SQIVND (reference sequence). CDR3 DNA: TGTGCCAGTAGCCGACAGACAGAATCCTACGAGCAGTACTTC. It codes for CASSRQTESYEQYF.

The V gene is TRBV28, the J gene TRBJ1-1, with 10 bases fitting TRBD1. The CDR3 extends over 15 amino acids. CDR1 and CDR2 from the germline V gene are MDHEN and SYDVKM. With 3 bases clipped from V and 3 bases from J, the junction kept 4 bases outside the gene matches. The CDR3 region is CASSLDRGTHTEAFF. The CDR3 DNA sequence: TGTGCCAGCAGTTTGGACAGGGGGACTCACACTGAAGCTTTCTTT. The full variable domain, its missing parts supplied by reference TRBV28 and TRBJ1-1, is DVKVTQSSRYLVKRTGEKVFLECVQDMDHENMFWYRQDPGLGLRLIYFSYDVKMKEKGDIPEGYSVSREKKERFSLILESASTNQTSMYLCASSLDRGTHTEAFFGQGTRLTVV.

For the CDR3, the DNA is TGTGCCAGCAATCCTCCGGGGGGGCTTGGGGCCAACGTCCTGACTTTC. Its translation: CASNPPGGLGANVLTF. V is TRBV28 and J is TRBJ2-6; TRBD2 aligns across 8 bases. The V gene's germline CDR1 is MDHEN and CDR2 SYDVKM. CDR3 size: 16 residues. V lost 7 bases to trimming and J lost 3 bases; unmatched junction nucleotides: 8.

The gene calls are TRBV6-1 and TRBJ1-2; 8 positions agree with TRBD1. The V gene end was trimmed by 6 bases and the J gene end by 4 bases; junction bases not matched to a gene: 7. CDR1 and CDR2 from the germline V gene are MNHNS and SASEGT. CDR3 length equals 14 residues. The CDR3 reads CASRGTGASYGYTF. The CDR3, as DNA: TGTGCCAGCAGAGGGACAGGAGCCAGCTATGGCTACACCTTC.

This sequence joins TRBV18 and TRBJ2-5, with 8 bases that match TRBD2. This CDR3 has 15 residues. Germline lookup yields CDR1 KGHSH and CDR2 LQKENI. The ends lost 4 bases at V and 7 bases at J; junction bases unmatched: 11. The CDR3 nucleotides are TGTGCCAGCTCACTTGAAGCAAGCGGGAGCGGGACCCAGTACTTC. It codes for CASSLEASGSGTQYF.

The chain carries TRBV7-9 and TRBJ1-4; a possible D gene is TRBD1 (5 bases). The CDR3 runs to 14 residues. The germline gives CDR1 SEHNR, CDR2 FQNEAQ (reference sequence). Between the trimmed V and J ends, which lost 5 bases and 8 bases, there was a span of 15 bases. The CDR3 sequence is CASSPRGMGEKLFF. DNA of the CDR3: TGTGCCAGCAGCCCCCGGGGGATGGGGGAAAAACTGTTTTTT. The full variable domain, with the rest looked up from reference TRBV7-9 and TRBJ1-4, is DTGVSQNPRHKITKRGQNVTFRCDPISEHNRLYWYRQTLGQGPEFLTYFQNEAQLEKSRLLSDRFSAERPKGSFSTLEIQRTEQGDSAMYLCASSPRGMGEKLFFGSGTQLSVL.

This rearrangement joins TRBV7-9 to TRBJ2-7; TRBD2 might be the D (6 bases). The CDR3 contains 13 residues. V was cut by 5 bases and J by 3 bases, with 11 bases left in between. The germline CDR1 and CDR2 sequences are SEHNR and FQNEAQ (reference sequence). DNA of the CDR3: TGTGCCAGCAGCCGGAGCGGGTTCTACGAGCAGTACTTC. It is translated as CASSRSGFYEQYF.

In the case of this clone: The CDR3 does not close with the conserved phenylalanine or tryptophan, likely indicating a read error. V usage is TRBV27 and J usage is TRBJ1-2; 7 bases are shared with TRBD1. This CDR3 has 13 amino acids. Germline V gene lookup returns CDR1 MNHEY and CDR2 SMNVEV (reference sequence). V shed 5 bases and J 5 bases; nucleotides not matched to a gene: 5. The CDR3 region is CASSMGQSYGYTS. The CDR3 DNA follows: TGTGCCAGCAGTATGGGACAGTCTTATGGCTACACCTCC.

A single count supports this clone. The gene calls are TRBV27 and TRBJ2-3, with TRBD2 matching over 12 bases. The CDR3 runs 17 residues. CDR1 and CDR2 (germline): MNHEY, SMNVEV (reference sequence). V gave up 1 base and J gave up 2 bases; unmatched junction bases: 4. The CDR3 loop is CASSLWLAGGITDTQYF. The CDR3 DNA reads as TGTGCCAGCAGTTTATGGCTAGCGGGGGGGATCACAGATACGCAGTATTTT.

CDR3 protein: CASSSLPNTDTQYF. CDR3 nucleotide sequence: TGTGCCAGCAGCTCACTACCGAACACAGATACGCAGTATTTT. This sequence joins TRBV7-3 and TRBJ2-3; D gene uncertain. Germline CDR1 is SGHTA and CDR2 is FQGTGA. The length of the CDR3 is 14 residues. With 4 bases removed from V and 2 bases from J, the gap between germline ends came to 10 bases.

The gene calls are TRBV30 and TRBJ2-5; possibly TRBD1 for D (5 bases). The DNA end is more similar to TRBJ2-7, so the J call may be wrong. Germline lookup yields CDR1 GTSNPN and CDR2 SVGIG (reference sequence). The CDR3 runs to 15 residues. The CDR3 is CAWSLGAGNLYEQYF. The CDR3 DNA follows: TGTGCCTGGAGCCTTGGGGCAGGGAATCTCTACGAGCAGTACTTC.

The rearrangement uses TRBV15 and TRBJ1-5; TRBD1 might be the D (5 bases). V lost 0 bases to trimming and J lost 15 bases, with 15 bases between them. The CDR3 consists of 13 residues. The germline CDR1 and CDR2 sequences are LNHNV and YYDKDF (reference sequence). CDR3 nucleotides: TGTGCCACCAGCAGAGATATGGCGGGGACGACGCATTTT. Its protein product is CATSRDMAGTTHF.

The chain employs TRBV5-1 and TRBJ2-3; 11 positions agree with TRBD2. V shed 4 bases, J shed 5 bases, and the junction held 9 bases outside the gene matches. Per the germline V gene, CDR1 is SGHRS and CDR2 is YFSETQ. The CDR3 covers 16 residues. CDR3 sequence: CASSRQLAGVEDTQYF. CDR3 nucleotides: TGCGCCAGCAGCCGTCAACTAGCGGGAGTAGAAGATACGCAGTATTTT.

V usage is TRBV28 and J usage is TRBJ1-5; no clear D. Looked up from germline, CDR1 is MDHEN and CDR2 is SYDVKM. CDR3 length: 15 residues. V lost 4 bases, J lost 7 bases, and 17 bases lay in between. CDR3 DNA sequence: TGTGCCAGCAGTTCAACCCCCGGAGGTTACCAGCCCCAGCATTTT. This codes for CASSSTPGGYQPQHF.

A remark on this clone: The identical CDR3 is also encoded by other nucleotide sequences in the sample. The chain uses TRBV2 and TRBJ2-5; D not resolved. The germline V gene has CDR1 SNHLY and CDR2 FYNNEI. There are 11 residues in the CDR3. V was shortened by 5 bases and J by 2 bases, with 3 bases between the two germline ends. The CDR3 protein is CASSYQETQYF. The CDR3 nucleotides are TGTGCCAGCAGTTATCAAGAGACCCAGTACTTC. The whole variable domain, filled in from reference TRBV2 and TRBJ2-5, reads EPEVTQTPSHQVTQMGQEVILRCVPISNHLYFYWYRQILGQKVEFLVSFYNNEISEKSEIFDDQFSVERPDGSNFTLKIRSTKLEDSAMYFCASSYQETQYFGPGTRLLVL.

The chain combines TRBV5-6 with TRBJ2-1; D ambiguous. The CDR3 length is 17 residues. The germline CDR1 and CDR2 sequences are SGHDT and YYEEEE. V was shortened by 0 bases and J by 8 bases, with 21 bases between the two germline ends. The CDR3 loop is CASSLEVGNGYEDEQFF. DNA of the CDR3: TGTGCCAGCAGCTTGGAAGTTGGTAACGGGTATGAAGATGAGCAGTTCTTC.

The chain has TRBV2 and TRBJ1-2; D might be TRBD1 (5 bases). The CDR3 spans 13 residues. Germline V gives CDR1 SNHLY, CDR2 FYNNEI. Trimming shortened V by 11 bases and J by 4 bases, and 17 bases separated the two germline ends. The chain's CDR3 is CAGKGDSRYGYTF. In nucleotides, the CDR3 is TGTGCCGGAAAAGGGGACTCTCGCTATGGCTACACCTTC.

The CDR3 sequence is CAIRGTAGRGYTF. CDR3 in DNA: TGTGCCATCAGGGGGACAGCTGGGCGGGGCTACACCTTC. V and J are TRBV10-3 and TRBJ1-2; 7 bases fit TRBD1. The J segment lost 8 bases and the V segment lost 6 bases, leaving 9 bases of the junction unmatched. CDR3 length: 13 amino acids. Germline CDR1 reads ENHRY; CDR2 reads SYGVKD.

The chain recombines TRBV7-7 with TRBJ2-5; 8 nucleotides agree with TRBD2. This CDR3 has 14 amino acids. CDR1 and CDR2 from the germline V gene are SSHAT and FNYEAQ (reference sequence). V shed 5 bases and J 5 bases; nucleotides not matched to a gene: 7. The CDR3 is CASSPTGRGETQYF. CDR3 DNA sequence: TGTGCCAGCAGCCCAACCGGGAGGGGGGAGACCCAGTACTTC. Supplemented by reference TRBV7-7 and TRBJ2-5, the full variable domain reads GAGVSQSPRYKVTKRGQDVTLRCDPISSHATLYWYQQALGQGPEFLTYFNYEAQPDKSGLPSDRFSAERPEGSISTLTIQRTEQRDSAMYRCASSPTGRGETQYFGPGTRLLVL.

This clone has just one count. This chain connects TRBV5-1 to TRBJ2-7, with 8 positions matching TRBD1. The junction had 4 bases not matched to a gene; V was cut back by 3 bases and J by 5 bases. Germline assignment: CDR1 SGHRS and CDR2 YFSETQ. The CDR3 loop spans 13 amino acids. CDR3 DNA sequence: TGCGCCAGCAGCTCAGGGGGCGGAGACGAGCAGTACTTC. This sequence encodes CASSSGGGDEQYF.

This clone was counted once. The chain recombines TRBV15 with TRBJ2-1; perhaps TRBD1 as D (5 bases). Germline lookup yields CDR1 LNHNV and CDR2 YYDKDF (reference sequence). V lost 0 bases to trimming and J lost 4 bases, with 10 bases between them. CDR3 length: 15 amino acids. CDR3: CATSRENRFYNEQFF. The DNA of the CDR3 is TGTGCCACCAGCAGAGAAAACAGGTTTTACAATGAGCAGTTCTTC.

The chain has TRBV28 and TRBJ2-3; tentative D call: TRBD2 (5 bases). CDR1 MDHEN and CDR2 SYDVKM come from the germline V gene. The CDR3 consists of 13 residues. Trimming shortened V by 5 bases and J by 1 base, and 7 bases separated the two germline ends. CDR3 protein: CASSARGTDTQYF. The CDR3 nucleotides read TGTGCCAGCAGTGCGCGGGGCACAGATACGCAGTATTTT.

The chain uses TRBV18 and TRBJ1-2; 8 bases are shared with TRBD1. This CDR3 has 15 residues. J gave up 6 bases and V 0 bases, and 6 bases lay outside the gene matches. In germline, CDR1 is KGHSH, CDR2 LQKENI. The CDR3: CASSPPVRGPNGYTF. In DNA, the CDR3 is TGTGCCAGCTCACCACCAGTCAGGGGGCCAAATGGCTACACCTTC.